This TCR beta chain derives from a study of PD-L1 blockade in urothelial cancer. As for the study in general: Blood was analyzed 3 weeks (second dose) and 6 weeks after treatment start. Per blood sample, T cells had a median of roughly 140,000.

Into every PCR, synthetic TCR analog templates were spiked. TCRdb keeps only in-frame clones here, not all; method: immunoSEQ multiplex PCR. The table has about 46,000 clones, approximately 85% seen once. Stated time point: peripheral blood 6 weeks after treatment start. Germline loops: CDR1 SGHNT, CDR2 YYREEE (reference sequence). The CDR3 is 14 residues long. V lost 3 bases, J lost 0 bases, and 10 bases lay in between. The receptor comes from a man between 50 and 59 years old with urothelial cancer. Sample: PBMCs, taken around atezolizumab (anti-PD-L1) treatment. The chain combines TRBV5-4 with TRBJ2-7; tentatively, D is TRBD2 (5 bases). The CDR3 DNA follows: TGTGCCAGCAGCTCAAGCGGAAACTCCTACGAGCAGTACTTC. Translated, it gives CASSSSGNSYEQYF.